This T cell receptor beta chain was found in a study of blood T cell repertoires in COVID-19. Background on the study: Sample material is recorded as cDNA or gDNA derived from T cells, B-cell-depleted T cells, or PBMCs.

Enrollees, about 18 to 100 years old, lived in fewer than 25 US areas. In assigning cohorts, the study relied on participant-reported clinical history. Measured with immunoSEQ multiplex PCR; TCRdb has only the in-frame clones, and not every one. Of about 100,000 clones detected, around 85% appear once; the ten largest clones hold about 2.5%. This clone appeared a single time. The germline V gene encodes CDR1 KGHSH and CDR2 LQKENI. With 6 bases clipped from V and 8 bases from J, the junction kept 15 bases outside the gene matches. The CDR3 sequence is 16 residues long. The TCR originated in a woman aged 50 to 60 who had recovered from COVID-19. V usage is TRBV18 and J usage is TRBJ1-4, with TRBD1 identical over 7 bases. Input material: PBMCs or T cells enriched from blood (not recorded which). The CDR3 DNA reads TGTGCCAGCTCCCAGGGGGTCGGGCAGAATGAAGAAAAACTGTTTTTT. Translation: CASSQGVGQNEEKLFF.